These T cell receptor beta chains were read from a single sample in a study of blood T cell repertoires in COVID-19. Profiled with immunoSEQ multiplex PCR; TCRdb holds only in-frame clones, not every one. The data show roughly 310,000 clones, roughly 90% seen once. The sample comprised peripheral blood. All receptors derive from a woman between 45 and 60 years old with active or convalescent COVID-19. The CDR3 runs from the conserved cysteine through the conserved F or W. The D gene is left open where the match is weak. Size tells how often a clone was seen (once, few, many) or the class of an expanded clone, and some rows leave it out.

v_call,d_call,clone_size,j_call,cdr3_nt,cdr3_aa
TRBV11-2,NA,NA,TRBJ2-2,TGTGCCAGCAGCTTAGGCGCGAACACCGGGGAGCTGTTTTTT,CASSLGANTGELFF
TRBV10-3,TRBD2,NA,TRBJ2-7,TGTGCCATCAGTGACCCAGCGGGGGGATCCTACGAGCAGTACTTC,CAISDPAGGSYEQYF
TRBV5-1,TRBD1,NA,TRBJ1-1,TGCGCCAGCAGCTCCGGGACAGTAAGGACTGAAGCTTTCTTT,CASSSGTVRTEAFF
TRBV5-1,TRBD1,NA,TRBJ2-2,TGCGCCAGCAGCCGAGGGACAGCGAACACCGGGGAGCTGTTTTTT,CASSRGTANTGELFF
TRBV27,NA,NA,TRBJ2-7,TGTGCCAGCAGTTCCCCTCCGGCCTACGAGCAGTACTTC,CASSSPPAYEQYF
TRBV7-2,NA,NA,TRBJ2-6,TGTGCCAGCAGAGACGCCCTCAGGGGCTCTGGGGCCAACGTCCTGACTTTC,CASRDALRGSGANVLTF
TRBV4-1,NA,NA,TRBJ2-2,TGCGCCAGCAGCCAAGACGGCCTAGTGGATACCGGGGAGCTGTTTTTT,CASSQDGLVDTGELFF
TRBV4-1,NA,NA,TRBJ1-5,TGCGCCAGCAGCCAGAGGACAGCAAGCAATCAGCCCCAGCATTTT,CASSQRTASNQPQHF
TRBV5-1,NA,NA,TRBJ1-1,TGCGCCAGCAGCTCAGACAAACCTGAAGCTTTCTTT,CASSSDKPEAFF
TRBV28,NA,once,TRBJ2-1,TGTGCCAGCAGTTTACCCGACAGGTACAATGAGCAGTTCTTC,CASSLPDRYNEQFF
TRBV6-1,NA,NA,TRBJ1-6,TGTGCCAGCAGTGAACGTACCTGGACGGGGAATTCACCCCTCCACTTT,CASSERTWTGNSPLHF
TRBV7-2,TRBD1,NA,TRBJ1-6,TGTGCCAGCAGCGCCTCGGGACAGGGCAATTCACCCCTCCACTTT,CASSASGQGNSPLHF
TRBV6-5,TRBD1,NA,TRBJ1-1,TGTGCCAGCAGTTACTCGCGGACAGGGAATACTGAAGCTTTCTTT,CASSYSRTGNTEAFF
TRBV5-1,NA,NA,TRBJ1-1,TGCGCCAGCAGCTTCGCCCCCGCCGCGGGTGAAGCTTTCTTT,CASSFAPAAGEAFF
TRBV6-6,NA,NA,TRBJ2-3,TGTGCCAGCAGTCCGGGAGCCACCTTTAGCACAGATACGCAGTATTTT,CASSPGATFSTDTQYF
TRBV15,NA,NA,TRBJ2-1,TGTGCCACCAGCGGACCAGGGAATGAGCAGTTCTTC,CATSGPGNEQFF
TRBV5-1,TRBD2,NA,TRBJ2-3,TGCGCCAGCAGCCCCCTCAGCGGGATAGGCGCAGATACGCAGTATTTT,CASSPLSGIGADTQYF
TRBV29-1,NA,NA,TRBJ2-3,TGCAGCGTTGGTGCAGGGGGCACAGATACGCAGTATTTT,CSVGAGGTDTQYF
TRBV30,NA,few,TRBJ2-1,TGCCTCCTGGAGTTACTCAATGAGCAGTTCTTC,CLLELLNEQFF
TRBV24-1,NA,NA,TRBJ2-2,TGTGCCACCAGTGATCGGCAGGGCACCGGGGAGCTGTTTTTT,CATSDRQGTGELFF
TRBV19,NA,NA,TRBJ1-4,TGTGCCAGTAGTACTACTCGACAGAGTGCAGAAAAACTGTTTTTT,CASSTTRQSAEKLFF
TRBV6-2/TRBV6-3,NA,NA,TRBJ2-3,TGTGCCAGCAGTTATGGGGCTCTCACAGATACGCAGTATTTT,CASSYGALTDTQYF
TRBV27,NA,NA,TRBJ2-7,TGTGCCAGCAGTTACGGGCGGGTTTACGAGCAGTACTTC,CASSYGRVYEQYF
TRBV7-3,NA,NA,TRBJ1-1,TGTGCCAGCAGGCTAGGACAGAACACTGAAGCTTTCTTT,CASRLGQNTEAFF
TRBV27,NA,NA,TRBJ2-3,TGTGCCAGCAGTTTACAGCCGGGTCATACGCAGTATTTT,CASSLQPGHTQYF
TRBV9,NA,NA,TRBJ2-7,TGTGCCAGCAGCCCTGACAATTCTATCTACGAGCAGTACTTC,CASSPDNSIYEQYF
TRBV7-8,NA,once,TRBJ2-2,TGTGCCAGCAGCTTTAAGGGCGGGACTGCGAACACCGGGGAGCTGTTTTTT,CASSFKGGTANTGELFF
TRBV29-1,TRBD1,NA,TRBJ1-1,TGCAGCGTCGACAGGGGCGCTGAAGCTTTCTTT,CSVDRGAEAFF
TRBV5-1,NA,NA,TRBJ2-7,TGCGCCAGCAGCTTGGGAGGGTGGGGATACGAGCAGTACTTC,CASSLGGWGYEQYF
TRBV18,NA,NA,TRBJ1-2,TGTGCCAGCTCACCGCAGGGTTCGGTCTATGGCTACACCTTC,CASSPQGSVYGYTF
TRBV19,TRBD1,few,TRBJ1-1,TGTGCCAGTAGTAGAAACAGGGGGCACACTGAAGCTTTCTTT,CASSRNRGHTEAFF
TRBV21-1,NA,once,TRBJ1-4,TGTGCCAGCGGGGGGACAGGGGCGATTACTAATGAAAAACTGTTTTTT,CASGGTGAITNEKLFF
TRBV24-1,NA,NA,TRBJ1-2,TGTGCCACCAGTGACGAGGGCAACTATGGCTACACCTTC,CATSDEGNYGYTF
TRBV30,TRBD2,once,TRBJ2-1,TGTGCCTGGAGTGTAGGTCCGGTTTCAGCGGGGAAGAACAATGAGCAGTTCTTC,CAWSVGPVSAGKNNEQFF
TRBV2,NA,NA,TRBJ2-1,TGTGCCACCGGAGGAGCGGAGCAGTTCTTC,CATGGAEQFF
TRBV4-1,TRBD1,NA,TRBJ1-4,TGCGCCAGCAGCCAGGCGGACAGGGAATTCAGCCTTAATGAAAAACTGTTTTTT,CASSQADREFSLNEKLFF
TRBV18,NA,once,TRBJ1-6,TGTGCCAGCTCACCAGTAGGGGAAAATTCACCCCTCCACTTT,CASSPVGENSPLHF
TRBV6-5,NA,NA,TRBJ1-5,TGTGCCAGCAGTCCGGAGAGGGAGAGCAATCAGCCCCAGCATTTT,CASSPERESNQPQHF
TRBV29-1,NA,NA,TRBJ1-2,TGCAGCGTGGACCACCTAGCTTCTAACTATGGCTACACCTTC,CSVDHLASNYGYTF
TRBV30,TRBD1,NA,TRBJ1-5,TGTGCCTGGAGTGAAGGGGCGACAGGGAAGTTGCATTTT,CAWSEGATGKLHF
TRBV3-1/TRBV3-2,NA,few,TRBJ2-1,TGTGCCAGCAGCCAAGATCTTCCAGGCTTTAGTGAGCAGTTCTTC,CASSQDLPGFSEQFF
TRBV12-3/TRBV12-4,NA,NA,TRBJ1-5,TGTGCCAGCAGATCGAGACAGAATCAGCCCCAGCATTTT,CASRSRQNQPQHF
TRBV29-1,TRBD2,once,TRBJ2-6,TGCAGCGTGAAGCCGGGAGGCACCAGTGGGGCCAACGTCCTGACTTTC,CSVKPGGTSGANVLTF
TRBV27,TRBD2,NA,TRBJ2-5,TGTGCCAGCAGTTACAGACTCACGGGGGGTGTGATGGAGACCCAGTACTTC,CASSYRLTGGVMETQYF
TRBV24-1,TRBD2,NA,TRBJ2-1,TGTGCCACCGGCGGACTAGCGGGGGGGCCTTTCGAGCAGTTCTTC,CATGGLAGGPFEQFF
TRBV25-1,TRBD1,NA,TRBJ2-3,TGTGCCAGCAGAAATTCACCGGGACAGGGGCCAGATACGCAGTATTTT,CASRNSPGQGPDTQYF
TRBV6-5,NA,NA,TRBJ1-5,TGTGCCAGCAGCGACAGGAGAAATCAGCCCCAGCATTTT,CASSDRRNQPQHF
TRBV5-1,NA,NA,TRBJ1-1,TGCGCCAGCAGCTTGGACTGGGGCGTAGGTGTGTCAACCTCTCTTCTAAACACTGAAGCTTTCTTT,CASSLDWGVGVSTSLLNTEAFF